A single sample gave rise to the 13 T cell receptor beta chains below, sequenced in a study of blood T cell repertoires in COVID-19. Some clones are missing from TCRdb's copy, which holds only in-frame ones; the method was immunoSEQ multiplex PCR. The sample includes hundreds of thousands of clones, under 90% of them seen just once. Sequencing was carried out using peripheral blood. The receptors derive from a man aged 55 to 69 who had recovered from COVID-19.

Written as DNA, the CDR3 is TGTGCCAGCAGTTACGGCGACAGGGGTTCGGCTTTCTTT. Residues: CASSYGDRGSAFF. This chain links TRBV6-5 with TRBJ1-1; 8 nucleotides agree with TRBD1. The CDR3 covers 13 residues. V was clipped by 2 bases and J by 11 bases; unmatched bases: 7. Germline V gene sequence: CDR1 MNHEY, CDR2 SVGAGI.

CDR3 nucleotide sequence: TGCAGCGTTGTTAGCCCCCCGACAGACGGCTACACCTTC. Amino acid sequence: CSVVSPPTDGYTF. The chain uses TRBV29-1 and TRBJ1-2, with D possibly being TRBD1 (5 bases). Germline V gives CDR1 SQVTM, CDR2 ANQGSEA. The CDR3 is 13 residues long. V gave up 4 bases and J gave up 8 bases, with 17 bases separating them.

The chain combines TRBV2 with TRBJ1-5, with no clear D. Looked up from germline, CDR1 is SNHLY and CDR2 is FYNNEI. Trimming shortened V by 4 bases and J by 0 bases, and 13 bases separated the two germline ends. The CDR3 spans 16 residues. The CDR3 DNA sequence: TGTGCCAGCAGTGTCGCACTTTTGAATAGCAATCAGCCCCAGCATTTT. Translated, it gives CASSVALLNSNQPQHF.

This clone has only one observation. The V gene is TRBV6-5, the J gene TRBJ1-2; D may be TRBD1 (6 bases). V lost 7 bases and J 1 base, leaving 13 bases between the germline ends. CDR1 is MNHEY and CDR2 is SVGAGI in the germline V gene. The CDR3 totals 14 residues. The CDR3 region is CASTLDSFNYGYTF. CDR3 DNA sequence: TGTGCCAGCACTTTGGACAGCTTTAACTATGGCTACACCTTC.

Only one count was recorded for this clone. This chain links TRBV29-1 with TRBJ2-2, with 8 bases aligning to TRBD2. Germline CDR1 is SQVTM and CDR2 is ANQGSEA. With 6 bases clipped from V and 3 bases from J, the junction kept 6 bases outside the gene matches. The CDR3 is 14 residues long. CDR3 DNA: TGCAGCGTACGGACTAGCCCGGACACCGGGGAGCTGTTTTTT. Protein sequence: CSVRTSPDTGELFF.

The chain employs TRBV23-1 and TRBJ2-2; D gene uncertain. TRBV23-1 is assigned to the ORF class and has an uncertain function. V lost 2 bases to trimming and J lost 4 bases, with 8 bases between them. The CDR3 consists of 14 residues. This CDR3 reads CASSQRVGTGELFF. DNA of the CDR3: TGCGCCAGCAGTCAACGGGTGGGCACCGGGGAGCTGTTTTTT.

The J gene is TRBJ1-2, the V gene TRBV19; TRBD1 might be the D (6 bases). Germline V CDR1 and CDR2: LNHDA, SQIVND (reference sequence). V lost 5 bases, J lost 4 bases, and 11 bases lay in between. This CDR3 contains 13 residues. CDR3 amino acids: CASSPRQAYGYTF. The CDR3 DNA is TGTGCCAGTAGTCCAAGACAGGCCTATGGCTACACCTTC.

CDR3 residues: CASSLDYYEQYF. DNA for the CDR3: TGTGCCAGCAGCTTAGACTACTACGAGCAGTACTTC. V and J are TRBV7-2 and TRBJ2-7; D is ambiguous. Germline assignment: CDR1 SGHTA and CDR2 FQGNSA. V lost 1 base, J lost 3 bases, and 4 bases lay in between. CDR3 length: 12 amino acids.

The chain carries TRBV7-7 and TRBJ2-2; the D gene is possibly TRBD2 (5 bases). Germline lookup yields CDR1 SSHAT and CDR2 FNYEAQ (reference sequence). The V end lost 11 bases, the J end lost 5 bases, and 15 bases lay between the germline ends. The CDR3 has 13 residues. This CDR3 is CAYGGLRTGELFF. CDR3 in DNA: TGTGCCTACGGCGGGCTAAGAACCGGGGAGCTGTTTTTT.

As regards this clone: The sample contains more than one DNA sequence encoding this CDR3. V gene TRBV18 combines with J gene TRBJ1-1; TRBD1 matches 8 bases. The V gene's germline CDR1 is KGHSH and CDR2 LQKENI. The CDR3 is made up of 14 amino acids. Trimming took 3 bases from V and 5 from J; bases not matched to a gene: 5. The chain's CDR3 is CASSPGQGGTEAFF. In DNA, the CDR3 is TGTGCCAGCTCACCCGGACAGGGTGGTACTGAAGCTTTCTTT.

This chain links TRBV5-1 with TRBJ2-7, with D possibly matching TRBD2 (5 bases). With 5 bases removed from V and 3 bases from J, the gap between germline ends came to 15 bases. The CDR3 totals 14 residues. Germline values: CDR1 SGHRS, CDR2 YFSETQ. The CDR3, as DNA: TGCGCCAGCAGAGCGGAGGAGGTAAGCTACGAGCAGTACTTC. Amino acid sequence: CASRAEEVSYEQYF. Together with reference TRBV5-1 and TRBJ2-7, the CDR3 gives the full variable domain: KAGVTQTPRYLIKTRGQQVTLSCSPISGHRSVSWYQQTPGQGLQFLFEYFSETQRNKGNFPGRFSGRQFSNSRSEMNVSTLELGDSALYLCASRAEEVSYEQYFGPGTRLTVT.

This chain links TRBV5-1 with TRBJ2-5; 9 nucleotides agree with TRBD2. Per the germline V gene, CDR1 is SGHRS and CDR2 is YFSETQ. V was pared by 5 bases and J by 3 bases, with 8 bases of the junction left unmatched. CDR3 length equals 15 residues. This CDR3 is CASSSSGVTKETQYF. CDR3 coding DNA: TGCGCCAGCAGTTCTAGCGGGGTAACTAAAGAGACCCAGTACTTC.

J is TRBJ2-5 and V is TRBV5-4; weak D call: TRBD1 (8 bases). CDR3 size: 15 residues. Germline V gene data show CDR1 as SGHNT and CDR2 as YYREEE (reference sequence). V was cut by 0 bases and J by 5 bases, with 14 bases left in between. The CDR3 DNA reads as TGTGCCAGCAGCTTGGACAGGGGGGGATACGAGACCCAGTACTTC. Translating it yields CASSLDRGGYETQYF. Together with reference TRBV5-4 and TRBJ2-5, the CDR3 gives the full variable domain: ETGVTQSPTHLIKTRGQQVTLRCSSQSGHNTVSWYQQALGQGPQFIFQYYREEENGRGNFPPRFSGLQFPNYSSELNVNALELDDSALYLCASSLDRGGYETQYFGPGTRLLVL.